This T cell receptor beta chain was recovered during a study of shared clonotypes between healthy human individuals. V shed 2 bases and J 2 bases; nucleotides not matched to a gene: 4. In germline, CDR1 is MNHEY, CDR2 SVGAGI. There are 15 residues in the CDR3. Here immunoSEQ multiplex PCR was the method, and the copy in TCRdb shows in-frame clones only, minus some. The sample records over 2 million clones, around 96% being singletons. Naive CD8 cells comprised CD45RO-negative, CCR7-positively selected cells, excluding terminally differentiated effector memory CD45RA+ cells. The healthy adult donors were HIV-negative and reported no recent acute infections or vaccinations.

V usage is TRBV6-5 and J usage is TRBJ1-2; the match to TRBD1 covers 8 bases. The sequence came from a man aged 18 to 30 in good health. The sequenced sample was naive CD8+ T cells sorted from blood. The CDR3 DNA reads as TGTGCCAGCAGTTACGGACAGGGCCTGAACTATGGCTACACCTTC. Translating it yields CASSYGQGLNYGYTF.